Listed below are T cell receptor beta chains from one sample, sequenced in a study of blood T cell repertoires in COVID-19. The assay was immunoSEQ multiplex PCR, and TCRdb's table has in-frame clones only and misses some. This sample has fewer than 200,000 clones, with about 72% found just once. Sequencing used PBMCs or T cells enriched from blood (not recorded which). These TCRs come from a woman aged 50 to 60 who had recovered from COVID-19. CDR3s include the opening cysteine and the closing phenylalanine or tryptophan. A D gene is named only where the DNA matches it firmly. Some rows mark clone size as missing; the rest say once, few, many or name a class of expanded clone.

D gene: TRBD1; clone size: -; J gene: TRBJ2-1; V gene: TRBV4-2; CDR3 protein: CASSLGTGTGGGGEQFF; CDR3 DNA: TGTGCCAGCAGCCTGGGCACCGGGACAGGGGGCGGGGGTGAGCAGTTCTTC
D gene: -; clone size: once; J gene: TRBJ1-3; V gene: TRBV5-4; CDR3 protein: CASSLGGGANTIYF; CDR3 DNA: TGTGCCAGCAGCTTGGGTGGGGGCGCAAACACCATATATTTT
D gene: -; clone size: -; J gene: TRBJ1-1; V gene: TRBV7-6; CDR3 protein: CASSLERRVGAFF; CDR3 DNA: TGTGCCAGCAGCTTAGAGAGGCGCGTTGGAGCTTTCTTT
D gene: TRBD2; clone size: -; J gene: TRBJ2-7; V gene: TRBV6-5; CDR3 protein: CASSLLAGDFEQYF; CDR3 DNA: TGTGCCAGCAGTTTACTAGCGGGAGACTTCGAGCAGTACTTC
D gene: -; clone size: -; J gene: TRBJ2-1; V gene: TRBV19; CDR3 protein: CASSIGLHGGNEQFF; CDR3 DNA: TGTGCCAGTAGTATAGGGCTCCACGGGGGAAATGAGCAGTTCTTC
D gene: -; clone size: -; J gene: TRBJ1-1; V gene: TRBV7-9; CDR3 protein: CASSLVSSVTEAFF; CDR3 DNA: TGTGCCAGCAGCTTAGTTTCTTCGGTCACTGAAGCTTTCTTT
D gene: -; clone size: -; J gene: TRBJ1-2; V gene: TRBV11-2; CDR3 protein: CASSSHRVGYTF; CDR3 DNA: TGTGCCAGCAGCTCCCACAGGGTTGGCTACACCTTC
D gene: -; clone size: -; J gene: TRBJ2-1; V gene: TRBV7-6; CDR3 protein: CASSLRVNEQFF; CDR3 DNA: TGTGCCAGCAGCTTAAGAGTCAATGAGCAGTTCTTC
D gene: -; clone size: -; J gene: TRBJ1-4; V gene: TRBV4-1; CDR3 protein: CASSLTENEKLFF; CDR3 DNA: TGCGCCAGCAGCCTAACGGAGAATGAAAAACTGTTTTTT
D gene: TRBD1; clone size: -; J gene: TRBJ1-2; V gene: TRBV7-9; CDR3 protein: CASSLTGQGIYGYTF; CDR3 DNA: TGTGCCAGCAGCTTGACGGGACAGGGGATCTATGGCTACACCTTC
D gene: -; clone size: -; J gene: TRBJ1-1; V gene: TRBV5-1; CDR3 protein: CASSPRVGTEAFF; CDR3 DNA: TGCGCCAGCTCCCCTCGGGTGGGCACTGAAGCTTTCTTT
D gene: TRBD1; clone size: once; J gene: TRBJ2-3; V gene: TRBV5-1; CDR3 protein: CASSFGTGTPDTQYF; CDR3 DNA: TGCGCCAGCAGCTTTGGGACAGGTACCCCAGATACGCAGTATTTT
D gene: TRBD2; clone size: -; J gene: TRBJ2-2; V gene: TRBV7-3; CDR3 protein: CASSLTSGMGELFF; CDR3 DNA: TGTGCCAGCAGCTTAACTAGCGGGATGGGGGAGCTGTTTTTT
D gene: TRBD1; clone size: -; J gene: TRBJ2-6; V gene: TRBV4-1; CDR3 protein: CASSQEGWAGGPPGANVLTF; CDR3 DNA: TGCGCCAGCAGCCAAGAAGGGTGGGCAGGGGGTCCCCCTGGGGCCAACGTCCTGACTTTC
D gene: -; clone size: -; J gene: TRBJ2-3; V gene: TRBV29-1; CDR3 protein: CSVATIWRRGGHTQYF; CDR3 DNA: TGCAGCGTTGCAACTATCTGGCGGAGGGGGGGCCATACGCAGTATTTT
D gene: TRBD1; clone size: -; J gene: TRBJ1-4; V gene: TRBV5-4; CDR3 protein: CASSRDSKEEKLFF; CDR3 DNA: TGTGCCAGCAGCCGGGACAGCAAGGAAGAAAAACTGTTTTTT
D gene: TRBD2; clone size: -; J gene: TRBJ2-5; V gene: TRBV29-1; CDR3 protein: CSVEYLAGWGETQYF; CDR3 DNA: TGCAGCGTTGAGTACCTAGCGGGGTGGGGGGAGACCCAGTACTTC
D gene: TRBD1; clone size: -; J gene: TRBJ2-5; V gene: TRBV28; CDR3 protein: CASSGTGAETQYF; CDR3 DNA: TGTGCCAGCAGTGGAACAGGGGCTGAGACCCAGTACTTC
D gene: TRBD1; clone size: -; J gene: TRBJ2-3; V gene: TRBV27; CDR3 protein: CASSHRQGFSDTQYF; CDR3 DNA: TGTGCCAGCAGTCACCGACAGGGGTTCTCAGATACGCAGTATTTT
D gene: -; clone size: few; J gene: TRBJ1-2; V gene: TRBV5-4; CDR3 protein: CASSLSNRAGRYTF; CDR3 DNA: TGTGCCAGCAGCTTGAGTAACCGGGCCGGGAGGTACACCTTC
D gene: -; clone size: -; J gene: TRBJ1-5; V gene: TRBV7-8; CDR3 protein: CASSLGRRNQPQHF; CDR3 DNA: TGTGCCAGCAGCCTAGGACGGCGGAATCAGCCCCAGCATTTT
D gene: -; clone size: -; J gene: TRBJ2-7; V gene: TRBV29-1; CDR3 protein: CSVGDIYEQYF; CDR3 DNA: TGCAGCGTTGGGGACATCTACGAGCAGTACTTC
D gene: -; clone size: few; J gene: TRBJ2-7; V gene: TRBV7-9; CDR3 protein: CASSLFQGPSYEQYF; CDR3 DNA: TGTGCCAGCAGCTTATTTCAGGGTCCAAGCTACGAGCAGTACTTC
D gene: -; clone size: -; J gene: TRBJ2-3; V gene: TRBV7-2; CDR3 protein: CASTPGQGTDTQYF; CDR3 DNA: TGTGCCAGCACCCCGGGTCAAGGCACAGATACGCAGTATTTT
D gene: TRBD1; clone size: -; J gene: TRBJ1-2; V gene: TRBV5-6; CDR3 protein: CASSLGRGRIYGYTF; CDR3 DNA: TGTGCCAGCAGCTTGGGCAGGGGGCGGATCTATGGCTACACCTTC
D gene: -; clone size: -; J gene: TRBJ2-7; V gene: TRBV2; CDR3 protein: CASSAQGAGEQYF; CDR3 DNA: TGTGCCAGCAGTGCCCAGGGTGCAGGTGAGCAGTACTTC
D gene: -; clone size: -; J gene: TRBJ1-3; V gene: TRBV19; CDR3 protein: CASSLQDGSGNTIYF; CDR3 DNA: TGTGCCAGTAGCCTACAGGATGGCTCTGGAAACACCATATATTTT
D gene: TRBD2; clone size: -; J gene: TRBJ2-1; V gene: TRBV7-2; CDR3 protein: CASSASGWGEQFF; CDR3 DNA: TGTGCCAGCAGCGCTAGCGGGTGGGGTGAGCAGTTCTTC
D gene: -; clone size: few; J gene: TRBJ2-3; V gene: TRBV7-3; CDR3 protein: CASSLRGRPTDTQYF; CDR3 DNA: TGTGCCAGCAGCTTACGTGGGAGGCCCACAGATACGCAGTATTTT
D gene: -; clone size: -; J gene: TRBJ1-2; V gene: TRBV7-2; CDR3 protein: CASSSDRLGGYTF; CDR3 DNA: TGTGCCAGCAGCTCCGACAGGCTGGGGGGCTACACCTTC
D gene: -; clone size: -; J gene: TRBJ1-3; V gene: TRBV2; CDR3 protein: CASSVGRGVSGNTIYF; CDR3 DNA: TGTGCCAGCAGTGTAGGTCGGGGGGTCTCTGGAAACACCATATATTTT
D gene: -; clone size: few; J gene: TRBJ1-1; V gene: TRBV6-2/TRBV6-3; CDR3 protein: CASSYSGGGEAFF; CDR3 DNA: TGTGCCAGCAGTTACTCGGGCGGCGGGGAAGCTTTCTTT
D gene: TRBD1; clone size: -; J gene: TRBJ1-5; V gene: TRBV19; CDR3 protein: CASSSQGAGNQPQHF; CDR3 DNA: TGTGCCAGTAGTAGCCAGGGGGCGGGCAATCAGCCCCAGCATTTT
D gene: TRBD1; clone size: -; J gene: TRBJ1-2; V gene: TRBV4-3; CDR3 protein: CASSEGQGDYGYTF; CDR3 DNA: TGCGCCAGCAGCGAGGGACAGGGCGACTATGGCTACACCTTC
D gene: -; clone size: -; J gene: TRBJ2-1; V gene: TRBV9; CDR3 protein: CASSAGPSVAYNEQFF; CDR3 DNA: TGTGCCAGCAGCGCCGGCCCCAGCGTTGCCTACAATGAGCAGTTCTTC
D gene: -; clone size: -; J gene: TRBJ1-1; V gene: TRBV6-5; CDR3 protein: CASSRRGLQNTEAFF; CDR3 DNA: TGTGCCAGCTCGAGGAGGGGACTCCAGAACACTGAAGCTTTCTTT
D gene: -; clone size: -; J gene: TRBJ1-4; V gene: TRBV6-2/TRBV6-3; CDR3 protein: CASSRTNEKLFF; CDR3 DNA: TGTGCCAGCAGTCGGACTAATGAAAAACTGTTTTTT
D gene: TRBD1; clone size: -; J gene: TRBJ2-7; V gene: TRBV7-9; CDR3 protein: CASPGTGLNEQYF; CDR3 DNA: TGTGCCAGCCCGGGGACAGGGTTGAACGAGCAGTACTTC
D gene: TRBD2; clone size: -; J gene: TRBJ2-1; V gene: TRBV4-1; CDR3 protein: CASSRLLAGGKFGSYNEQFF; CDR3 DNA: TGCGCCAGCAGCCGACTACTAGCGGGAGGGAAATTTGGATCCTACAATGAGCAGTTCTTC
D gene: TRBD2; clone size: -; J gene: TRBJ2-7; V gene: TRBV7-9; CDR3 protein: CASSPVSGGDPYEQYF; CDR3 DNA: TGTGCCAGCAGCCCTGTTTCGGGGGGGGATCCCTACGAGCAGTACTTC
D gene: -; clone size: -; J gene: TRBJ1-2; V gene: TRBV2; CDR3 protein: CASRPTAPRGYTF; CDR3 DNA: TGTGCCAGCAGACCCACAGCTCCCCGGGGCTACACCTTC
D gene: -; clone size: -; J gene: TRBJ2-7; V gene: TRBV28; CDR3 protein: CASRPGGGDPYEQYF; CDR3 DNA: TGTGCCAGCAGGCCCGGGGGTGGGGATCCCTACGAGCAGTACTTC
D gene: -; clone size: once; J gene: TRBJ1-2; V gene: TRBV24-1; CDR3 protein: CATSDGPGQANYGYTF; CDR3 DNA: TGTGCCACCAGTGACGGACCGGGACAAGCCAACTATGGCTACACCTTC
D gene: -; clone size: -; J gene: TRBJ2-1; V gene: TRBV28; CDR3 protein: CASMGGSSYNEQFF; CDR3 DNA: TGTGCCAGTATGGGGGGTAGCTCCTACAATGAGCAGTTCTTC
D gene: -; clone size: -; J gene: TRBJ1-6; V gene: TRBV27; CDR3 protein: CASSLWRPGVGNSPLHF; CDR3 DNA: TGTGCCAGCAGTTTATGGCGACCAGGGGTAGGTAATTCACCCCTCCACTTT
D gene: -; clone size: -; J gene: TRBJ1-2; V gene: TRBV6-2/TRBV6-3; CDR3 protein: CASSYQGNGYTF; CDR3 DNA: TGTGCCAGCAGTTATCAGGGGAATGGCTACACCTTC
D gene: -; clone size: -; J gene: TRBJ2-3; V gene: TRBV7-3; CDR3 protein: CASSTHSTDTQYF; CDR3 DNA: TGTGCCAGCAGCACACATAGCACAGATACGCAGTATTTT
D gene: -; clone size: -; J gene: TRBJ1-5; V gene: TRBV29-1; CDR3 protein: CSVSLGVNQPQHF; CDR3 DNA: TGCAGCGTCTCACTGGGAGTCAATCAGCCCCAGCATTTT
D gene: TRBD2; clone size: -; J gene: TRBJ2-7; V gene: TRBV11-2; CDR3 protein: CASSLSNGGSGEQYF; CDR3 DNA: TGTGCCAGCAGCTTATCAAACGGCGGGAGTGGCGAGCAGTACTTC
D gene: -; clone size: -; J gene: TRBJ2-3; V gene: TRBV19; CDR3 protein: CASSPPYTDTQYF; CDR3 DNA: TGTGCCAGTAGTCCTCCCTACACAGATACGCAGTATTTT
D gene: -; clone size: -; J gene: TRBJ2-3; V gene: TRBV2; CDR3 protein: CASTPFVSTDTQYF; CDR3 DNA: TGTGCCAGCACCCCGTTCGTCAGCACAGATACGCAGTATTTT
D gene: -; clone size: once; J gene: TRBJ2-5; V gene: TRBV6-5; CDR3 protein: CASSYSRLGQETQYF; CDR3 DNA: TGTGCCAGCAGTTACTCGAGACTAGGCCAAGAGACCCAGTACTTC
D gene: TRBD1; clone size: -; J gene: TRBJ2-5; V gene: TRBV9; CDR3 protein: CASSVDGTGGETQYF; CDR3 DNA: TGTGCCAGCAGCGTAGATGGGACAGGGGGAGAGACCCAGTACTTC
D gene: TRBD1; clone size: few; J gene: TRBJ1-1; V gene: TRBV4-3; CDR3 protein: CASSPDRGKEAFF; CDR3 DNA: TGCGCCAGCAGCCCGGACAGGGGGAAGGAAGCTTTCTTT